Shown below are 20 T cell receptor beta chains from a single sample sequenced in a study of ipilimumab plus nivolumab after autologous stem cell transplantation. Profiled with immunoSEQ multiplex PCR; TCRdb holds only in-frame clones, not every one. The table records 15,000 to 20,000 clones, roughly three quarters of them present only once. The material sequenced was PBMCs, taken in a trial of ipilimumab plus nivolumab as post-transplant consolidation. All receptors come from a male donor with diffuse large B-cell lymphoma.

The rearrangement uses TRBV19 and TRBJ1-1, with D hard to call. The CDR3 covers 12 residues. The germline V gene encodes CDR1 LNHDA and CDR2 SQIVND (reference sequence). V lost 6 bases and J lost 11, with 16 bases in between. CDR3 DNA: TGTGCCAGTAGGAATGACGGAACGAAGGCTTTCTTT. Amino acid sequence: CASRNDGTKAFF.

This chain uses TRBV18 with TRBJ2-5; no clear D. Trimming stripped 2 bases from V and 5 bases from J, with 12 bases between. The germline gives CDR1 KGHSH, CDR2 LQKENI. CDR3 size: 14 residues. The CDR3 reads CASSPALIGETQYF. The CDR3 region has the DNA TGTGCCAGCTCACCAGCATTGATCGGGGAGACCCAGTACTTC.

Within the sample, this clone is medium-sized (0.01 to 0.1%). The chain carries TRBV4-2 and TRBJ1-2; the D gene is possibly TRBD1 (5 bases). V shed 6 bases and J shed 4 bases, with 18 bases lying between them. CDR3 length: 15 residues. Germline lookup yields CDR1 LGHNA and CDR2 YNFKEQ. The CDR3 bases are TGTGCCAGCAGGCGAGCGGAGGGGCAGAGCTATGGCTACACCTTC. It translates to CASRRAEGQSYGYTF.

V is TRBV5-1 and J is TRBJ2-3; no clear D gene. From germline, CDR1 is SGHRS and CDR2 YFSETQ. The V gene lost 0 bases and the J gene lost 5 bases, with 10 bases spanning the gap. The CDR3 runs 14 residues. The CDR3 here is CASSLEAPRDTQYF. Written as DNA, the CDR3 is TGCGCCAGCAGCTTGGAGGCTCCTCGAGATACGCAGTATTTT.

As DNA, the CDR3 is TGCAGCGCAATCAGGGGGCACGACACCGGGGAGCTGTTTTTT. Its protein is CSAIRGHDTGELFF. This chain links TRBV29-1 with TRBJ2-2, with 8 nucleotides matching TRBD1. The CDR3 has 14 residues. Trimming took 7 bases from V and 3 from J; bases not matched to a gene: 7. CDR1 and CDR2 (germline): SQVTM, ANQGSEA.

The rearrangement joins TRBV5-4 to TRBJ2-6; 9 positions agree with TRBD1. The V gene end was trimmed by 4 bases and the J gene end by 4 bases; junction bases not matched to a gene: 6. The CDR3 runs to 16 residues. Germline CDR1 is SGHNT and CDR2 is YYREEE (reference sequence). In DNA form, the CDR3 reads TGTGCCAGCAGCCCGGGACAGGGATCCGGGGCCAACGTCCTGACTTTC. It yields the protein CASSPGQGSGANVLTF.

By proportion, this clone is medium-sized. The chain couples TRBV5-6 to TRBJ2-1; D possibly matches TRBD1 or TRBD2 (5 bases each). This CDR3 region has 13 residues. Looked up from germline, CDR1 is SGHDT and CDR2 is YYEEEE. V lost 2 bases and J lost 10, with 13 bases in between. DNA of the CDR3: TGTGCCAGCAGCTTCGGGACCGTCGGCGAGCAGTTCTTC. Translating gives CASSFGTVGEQFF.

This clone is medium-sized by share. This chain connects TRBV7-6 to TRBJ2-7; D is undetermined. The germline CDR1 and CDR2 sequences are SGHVS and FNYEAQ. CDR3 length: 11 amino acids. V shed 1 base and J shed 9 bases, with 7 bases lying between them. For the CDR3, the DNA is TGTGCCAGCAGCTTAGGGGAAGGGCAGTACTTC. This sequence encodes CASSLGEGQYF.

V is TRBV19 and J is TRBJ1-2, with TRBD1 matching over 10 bases. Germline V gene lookup returns CDR1 LNHDA and CDR2 SQIVND (reference sequence). V was clipped by 6 bases and J by 2 bases; unmatched bases: 3. This CDR3 has 14 amino acids. The CDR3 DNA is TGTGCCAGTAGGGGACAGGGGAGAAACTATGGCTACACCTTC. This codes for CASRGQGRNYGYTF.

This clone was observed a few times. The V gene is TRBV27, the J gene TRBJ1-1; 8 nucleotides line up with TRBD1. V shed 10 bases, J shed 3 bases, and the junction held 13 bases outside the gene matches. Germline CDR1 reads MNHEY; CDR2 reads SMNVEV (reference sequence). CDR3 size: 15 residues. The CDR3 nucleotides are TGTGCCACCCAAGCCGAACAGGGGGAGGACACTGAAGCTTTCTTT. Protein sequence: CATQAEQGEDTEAFF.

V usage is TRBV7-3 and J usage is TRBJ2-3; tentatively, D is TRBD2 (6 bases). This CDR3 has 15 amino acids. V lost 2 bases, J lost 4 bases, and 13 bases lay in between. The V gene's germline CDR1 is SGHTA and CDR2 FQGTGA. The CDR3 loop is CASSLAAGLSDTQYF. The CDR3 DNA sequence: TGTGCCAGCAGCTTAGCGGCGGGACTGTCAGATACGCAGTATTTT.

The chain has TRBV5-4 and TRBJ1-2; a possible D gene is TRBD1 (6 bases). With 4 bases removed from V and 3 bases from J, the gap between germline ends came to 13 bases. Germline CDR1 SGHNT, CDR2 YYREEE (reference sequence). The CDR3 is made up of 14 amino acids. DNA for the CDR3: TGTGCCAGCAGCGTAGACAGGTCCTACTATGGCTACACCTTC. Protein sequence: CASSVDRSYYGYTF. The complete variable domain, with remaining parts taken from reference TRBV5-4 and TRBJ1-2, reads ETGVTQSPTHLIKTRGQQVTLRCSSQSGHNTVSWYQQALGQGPQFIFQYYREEENGRGNFPPRFSGLQFPNYSSELNVNALELDDSALYLCASSVDRSYYGYTFGSGTRLTVV.

This clone was counted a few times. The chain recombines TRBV30 with TRBJ1-2; D not resolved. The CDR3 length is 13 residues. CDR1 GTSNPN and CDR2 SVGIG come from the germline V gene (reference sequence). The V end was cut by 0 bases, the J end by 7 bases, with 12 bases between. CDR3 in amino acids: CAWSVLGSLGYTF. In DNA, the CDR3 is TGTGCCTGGAGTGTACTTGGCTCTCTTGGCTACACCTTC.

The chain has TRBV5-1 and TRBJ2-5; D may be TRBD1 or TRBD2 (5 bases each). Trimming took off 4 bases at V and 4 bases at J, with 11 bases between the two ends. Germline V CDR1 and CDR2: SGHRS, YFSETQ. The CDR3 length is 13 residues. Written as DNA, the CDR3 is TGCGCCAGCAGCCCTGGGGGAGTAGAGACCCAGTACTTC. Amino acids: CASSPGGVETQYF.

This clone was observed a handful of times. This chain joins TRBV19 and TRBJ2-1; TRBD2 matches 8 bases. Germline V lookup: CDR1 LNHDA, CDR2 SQIVND (reference sequence). CDR3 size: 14 residues. The ends lost 7 bases at V and 4 bases at J; junction bases unmatched: 6. Here the CDR3 reads CASKTSGVYNEQFF. CDR3 coding DNA: TGTGCCAGTAAAACTAGCGGAGTTTACAATGAGCAGTTCTTC.

This chain connects TRBV6-1 to TRBJ1-5; the D gene is possibly TRBD1 (5 bases). V gave up 2 bases and J gave up 3 bases, with 8 bases separating them. CDR1 is MNHNS and CDR2 is SASEGT in the germline V gene. The CDR3 loop spans 14 amino acids. As DNA, the CDR3 is TGTGCCAGCAGTGAACCGGGGACCAATCAGCCCCAGCATTTT. Translation gives CASSEPGTNQPQHF.

The chain combines TRBV5-1 with TRBJ1-2, with D possibly being TRBD1 (5 bases). Germline V CDR1 and CDR2: SGHRS, YFSETQ. The CDR3 contains 15 residues. V lost 4 bases and J 10 bases, leaving 23 bases between the germline ends. CDR3 protein: CASSRSEGTTGDYTF. The CDR3 DNA follows: TGCGCCAGCAGCAGGTCAGAAGGGACGACGGGGGACTACACCTTC. Supplemented by reference TRBV5-1 and TRBJ1-2, the full variable domain reads KAGVTQTPRYLIKTRGQQVTLSCSPISGHRSVSWYQQTPGQGLQFLFEYFSETQRNKGNFPGRFSGRQFSNSRSEMNVSTLELGDSALYLCASSRSEGTTGDYTFGSGTRLTVV.

This clone was counted a few times. The chain is built from TRBV4-1 and TRBJ2-7; D remains ambiguous. Per the germline V gene, CDR1 is MGHRA and CDR2 is YSYEKL. The V gene lost 4 bases and the J gene lost 0 bases, with 10 bases spanning the gap. The CDR3 runs to 14 residues. The DNA for the CDR3 is TGCGCCAGCAGCCCCACCGAGGTCTCCTACGAGCAGTACTTC. Its protein product is CASSPTEVSYEQYF.

The table lists this clone with a count of one. This rearrangement joins TRBV10-2 to TRBJ2-3; 10 bases align to TRBD2. This CDR3 comprises 15 residues. Germline V lookup: CDR1 WSHSY, CDR2 SAAADI. The ends lost 4 bases at V and 1 base at J; junction bases unmatched: 2. CDR3 sequence: CASSGLAGGTDTQYF. The CDR3 DNA reads TGCGCCAGCAGTGGGCTAGCGGGGGGCACAGATACGCAGTATTTT.

This chain links TRBV5-8 with TRBJ2-2; a possible D gene is TRBD1 (6 bases). CDR3 size: 15 residues. Trimming removed 1 base from V and 5 bases from J, with 12 bases in between. CDR1 and CDR2 (germline): SGHTS, YDEGEE. In DNA, the CDR3 is TGTGCCAGCAGCTTGTTAGGGGGAAATACCGGGGAGCTGTTTTTT. As protein: CASSLLGGNTGELFF.